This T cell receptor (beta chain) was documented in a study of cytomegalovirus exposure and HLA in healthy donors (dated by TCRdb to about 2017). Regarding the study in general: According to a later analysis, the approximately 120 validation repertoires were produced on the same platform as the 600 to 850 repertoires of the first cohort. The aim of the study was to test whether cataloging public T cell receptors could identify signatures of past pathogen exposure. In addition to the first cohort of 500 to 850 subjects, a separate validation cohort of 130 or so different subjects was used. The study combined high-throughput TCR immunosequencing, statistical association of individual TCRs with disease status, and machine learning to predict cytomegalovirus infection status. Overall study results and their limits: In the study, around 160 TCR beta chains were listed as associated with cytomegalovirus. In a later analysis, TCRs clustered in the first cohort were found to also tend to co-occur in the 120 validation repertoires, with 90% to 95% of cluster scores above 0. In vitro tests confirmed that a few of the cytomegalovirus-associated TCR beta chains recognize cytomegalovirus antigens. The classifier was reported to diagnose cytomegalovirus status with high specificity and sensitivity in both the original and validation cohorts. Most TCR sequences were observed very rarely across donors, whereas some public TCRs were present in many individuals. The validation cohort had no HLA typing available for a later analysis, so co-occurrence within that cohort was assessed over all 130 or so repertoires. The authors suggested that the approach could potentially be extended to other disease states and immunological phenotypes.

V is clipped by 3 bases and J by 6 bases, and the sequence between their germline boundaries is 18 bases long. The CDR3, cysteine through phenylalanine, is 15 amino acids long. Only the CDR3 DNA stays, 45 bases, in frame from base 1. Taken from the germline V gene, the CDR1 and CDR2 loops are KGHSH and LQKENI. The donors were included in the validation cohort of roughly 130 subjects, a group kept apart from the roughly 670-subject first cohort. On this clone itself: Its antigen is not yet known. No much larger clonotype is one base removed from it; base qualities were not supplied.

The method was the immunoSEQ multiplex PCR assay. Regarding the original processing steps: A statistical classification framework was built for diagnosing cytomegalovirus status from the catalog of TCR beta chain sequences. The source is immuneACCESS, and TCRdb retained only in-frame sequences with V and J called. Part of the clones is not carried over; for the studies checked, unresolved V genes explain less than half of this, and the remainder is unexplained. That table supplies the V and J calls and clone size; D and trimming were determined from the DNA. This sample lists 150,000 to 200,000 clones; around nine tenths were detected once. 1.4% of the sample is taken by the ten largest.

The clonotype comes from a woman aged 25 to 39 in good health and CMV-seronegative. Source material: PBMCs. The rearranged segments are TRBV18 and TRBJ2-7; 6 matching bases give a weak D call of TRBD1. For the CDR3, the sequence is CASSPGVTGASEQYF. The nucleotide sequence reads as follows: TGTGCCAGCTCACCGGGGGTGACAGGAGCCTCCGAGCAGTACTTC.